This entry lists 25 T cell receptor beta chains sequenced from one sample in a study of memory CD4+ T cells and cytomegalovirus serostatus (dated by TCRdb to the late 2010s). Single viable CD3+CD4+CD8-CD45RO+ cells were sorted as memory CD4+ T cells on a FACSAria II. Libraries were built with the immunoSEQ multiplex PCR assay. Held by TCRdb, this immuneACCESS table contains in-frame sequences only and omits some clones. Under half of the omission traces to an unresolved V gene where checked; the cause of the rest is unknown. The sample data list 45,000 to 65,000 clones, and over 60% of these were observed just once. The ten largest clones represent roughly 1.4% of the sample. Sequencing input: memory CD4+ T cells from blood. These receptor sequences come from an adult in good health and CMV-seropositive.

The chain employs TRBV18 and TRBJ1-2, with a tentative D call TRBD1 (5 bases). Trimming cost V 7 bases and J 7 bases, with 19 bases left between them. Germline V gene sequence: CDR1 KGHSH, CDR2 LQKENI. The CDR3 extends over 14 amino acids. This CDR3 reads CASFPGQGRLGYTF. In nucleotides, the CDR3 is TGTGCCAGCTTCCCGGGGCAGGGAAGGCTTGGCTACACCTTC.

The CDR3 protein is CASSQVDSTDTQYF. The CDR3, as DNA: TGTGCCAGCAGCCAAGTAGACAGCACAGATACGCAGTATTTT. The gene calls are TRBV7-3 and TRBJ2-3, with no clear D. V lost 5 bases and J 0 bases, leaving 9 bases between the germline ends. Germline lookup yields CDR1 SGHTA and CDR2 FQGTGA. The length of the CDR3 is 14 residues.

The genes are TRBV28 and TRBJ2-7, with D unresolved. V lost 7 bases, J lost 0 bases, and 13 bases lay in between. There are 14 residues in the CDR3. The germline V gene encodes CDR1 MDHEN and CDR2 SYDVKM. The DNA for the CDR3 is TGTGCCAGCACCAAACCTGGGTCCTCCTACGAGCAGTACTTC. It is translated as CASTKPGSSYEQYF.

The chain combines TRBV7-2 with TRBJ2-1, with 11 nucleotides matching TRBD2. This CDR3 is 16 amino acids long. With V trimmed by 2 bases and J by 9 bases, 9 bases remained unmatched. Germline V gene data show CDR1 as SGHTA and CDR2 as FQGNSA. The CDR3 loop is CASSLIAGGTPAEQFF. The CDR3 DNA reads as TGTGCCAGCAGCTTAATAGCGGGAGGGACCCCGGCTGAGCAGTTCTTC.

This chain uses TRBV28 with TRBJ1-5; D is undetermined. CDR1 is MDHEN and CDR2 is SYDVKM in the germline V gene. Deletions cut 5 bases from V and 2 bases from J, with 10 bases between. CDR3 length: 14 residues. CDR3 amino acids: CASSRTGGNQPQHF. The CDR3 DNA reads as TGTGCCAGCAGTAGGACCGGTGGCAATCAGCCCCAGCATTTT.

The table lists this clone with a few counts. The rearrangement links TRBV14 to TRBJ2-3, with TRBD1 identical over 7 bases. After removal of 3 bases from V and 6 bases from J, the junction contained 12 bases not matched to a gene. Germline CDR1 and CDR2: SGHDN and FVKESK. The CDR3 is made up of 16 amino acids. This CDR3 reads CASSQNRGRPSDTQYF. CDR3 coding DNA: TGTGCCAGCAGCCAGAACAGGGGTCGTCCTAGCGATACGCAGTATTTT. Drawing the rest from reference TRBV14 and TRBJ2-3, the complete variable domain is EAGVTQFPSHSVIEKGQTVTLRCDPISGHDNLYWYRRVMGKEIKFLLHFVKESKQDESGMPNNRFLAERTGGTYSTLKVQPAELEDSGVYFCASSQNRGRPSDTQYFGPGTRLTVL.

The V and J genes are TRBV18 and TRBJ2-7; the D is unclear. The CDR3 loop spans 14 amino acids. Trimming left V 2 bases short and J 3 bases short, with 11 bases between. Germline V gives CDR1 KGHSH, CDR2 LQKENI. The CDR3 coding sequence is TGTGCCAGCTCACCAAGTCCCATTATCTACGAGCAGTACTTC. Its protein is CASSPSPIIYEQYF.

The chain recombines TRBV7-9 with TRBJ2-5; 12 bases are a match to TRBD2. Germline V gene sequence: CDR1 SEHNR, CDR2 FQNEAQ (reference sequence). After removal of 5 bases from V and 3 bases from J, the junction contained 7 bases not matched to a gene. The length of the CDR3 is 16 residues. The CDR3 DNA sequence: TGTGCCAGCAGCCAAGGACTAGCGGGGATGAAAGAGACCCAGTACTTC. Translated, it gives CASSQGLAGMKETQYF.

The J gene is TRBJ2-3, the V gene TRBV5-4, with D possibly TRBD2 on 5 matching bases. The CDR3 is 12 residues long. Germline V gene sequence: CDR1 SGHNT, CDR2 YYREEE (reference sequence). The germline V and J ends were trimmed by 6 bases and 7 bases, with 12 bases remaining between them. The CDR3 is CASNEPGNTQYF. CDR3 bases: TGTGCCAGCAACGAGCCGGGAAATACGCAGTATTTT.

Judged by abundance, this clone is medium-sized. The genes are TRBV27 and TRBJ1-6; D unclear. Germline loops: CDR1 MNHEY, CDR2 SMNVEV (reference sequence). V was clipped by 4 bases and J by 4 bases, with 5 bases between them. This CDR3 spans 13 amino acids. CDR3 coding DNA: TGTGCCAGCAGTTACGGATATAATTCACCCCTCCACTTT. This encodes CASSYGYNSPLHF.

This chain uses TRBV2 with TRBJ1-4; TRBD1 matches 9 bases. This CDR3 comprises 13 residues. Losses at the gene ends were 6 bases for V and 6 bases for J; bases not matched to a gene: 2. Germline-derived CDR1 and CDR2 are SNHLY and FYNNEI. CDR3: CASSRDRDEKLFF. The DNA for the CDR3 is TGTGCCAGCAGCCGGGACAGGGATGAAAAACTGTTTTTT.

V usage is TRBV11-2 and J usage is TRBJ2-4; TRBD2 is a possible D gene (5 bases). The CDR3 is made up of 16 amino acids. Looked up from germline, CDR1 is SGHAT and CDR2 is FQNNGV. V was cut by 6 bases and J by 0 bases, with 15 bases left in between. The CDR3 loop reads CASSSAWTLAKNIQYF. In DNA form, the CDR3 reads TGTGCCAGCAGTTCAGCCTGGACTTTAGCCAAAAACATTCAGTACTTC. Together with reference TRBV11-2 and TRBJ2-4, the CDR3 gives the full variable domain: EAGVAQSPRYKIIEKRQSVAFWCNPISGHATLYWYQQILGQGPKLLIQFQNNGVVDDSQLPKDRFSAERLKGVDSTLKIQPAKLEDSAVYLCASSSAWTLAKNIQYFGAGTRLSVL.

The CDR3 DNA is TGTGCCTGGAGTGGAGGTCGAGGTGAAAAACTGTTTTTT. Residues: CAWSGGRGEKLFF. The V and J genes are TRBV30 and TRBJ1-4; D gene unclear. CDR3 length equals 13 residues. Trimming took off 1 base at V and 7 bases at J, with 10 bases between the two ends. CDR1 and CDR2 from the germline V gene are GTSNPN and SVGIG (reference sequence).

This chain links TRBV27 with TRBJ2-7, with a tentative D call TRBD1 (5 bases). V was shortened by 1 base and J by 5 bases, with 12 bases between the two germline ends. This CDR3 has 14 amino acids. Germline loops: CDR1 MNHEY, CDR2 SMNVEV (reference sequence). The CDR3 coding sequence is TGTGCCAGCAGTTTATTGAATCAGGGTGACGAGCAGTACTTC. It yields the protein CASSLLNQGDEQYF.

The genes are TRBV6-1 and TRBJ1-4; 7 bases agree with TRBD1. Trimming took 4 bases from V and 5 from J; bases not matched to a gene: 7. CDR3 length: 15 amino acids. Germline CDR1 is MNHNS and CDR2 is SASEGT. The CDR3 is CASSGGDRLNEKLFF. The CDR3 region has the DNA TGTGCCAGCAGTGGGGGGGACAGACTCAATGAAAAACTGTTTTTT.

V gene TRBV19 combines with J gene TRBJ1-1, with no clear D. V was trimmed by 3 bases and J by 5 bases, leaving 10 bases between them. This CDR3 has 13 amino acids. Germline V gives CDR1 LNHDA, CDR2 SQIVND (reference sequence). This CDR3 reads CASSIWGVTEAFF. The CDR3 DNA is TGTGCCAGTAGTATTTGGGGTGTGACTGAAGCTTTCTTT. The entire variable domain, with the rest obtained from reference TRBV19 and TRBJ1-1, is as follows: DGGITQSPKYLFRKEGQNVTLSCEQNLNHDAMYWYRQDPGQGLRLIYYSQIVNDFQKGDIAEGYSVSREKKESFPLTVTSAQKNPTAFYLCASSIWGVTEAFFGQGTRLTVV.

The chain combines TRBV9 with TRBJ2-1; TRBD2 matches at 9 bases. The CDR3 sequence is 16 residues long. Losses at the gene ends were 2 bases for V and 3 bases for J; bases not matched to a gene: 6. In germline, CDR1 is SGDLS, CDR2 YYNGEE. In nucleotides, the CDR3 is TGTGCCAGCAGCGTGGACGCGGGGGGGTTCTACAATGAGCAGTTCTTC. Amino acid sequence: CASSVDAGGFYNEQFF. Variable domain in full (rest from reference TRBV9 and TRBJ2-1): DSGVTQTPKHLITATGQRVTLRCSPRSGDLSVYWYQQSLDQGLQFLIQYYNGEERAKGNILERFSAQQFPDLHSELNLSSLELGDSALYFCASSVDAGGFYNEQFFGPGTRLTVL.

This clone appeared a few times. Within the sample, other DNA sequences also encode this same CDR3. The chain joins TRBV18 to TRBJ2-5, with unresolved D. V was clipped by 2 bases and J by 3 bases, with 1 base between them. The CDR3 loop spans 11 amino acids. Germline CDR1 and CDR2: KGHSH and LQKENI. CDR3 DNA: TGTGCCAGCTCACCAAAAGAGACCCAGTACTTC. This codes for CASSPKETQYF.

This chain links TRBV6-5 with TRBJ1-2, with TRBD1 identical over 8 bases. This CDR3 contains 13 residues. V gave up 5 bases and J gave up 2 bases; unmatched junction bases: 1. Germline V lookup: CDR1 MNHEY, CDR2 SVGAGI. The CDR3 spells CASSRQGNYGYTF. The DNA for the CDR3 is TGTGCCAGCAGTCGACAGGGGAACTATGGCTACACCTTC.

The chain carries TRBV2 and TRBJ2-7; TRBD1 matches 10 bases. With V trimmed by 7 bases and J by 1 base, 16 bases remained unmatched. Germline V gene sequence: CDR1 SNHLY, CDR2 FYNNEI. This CDR3 has 18 amino acids. DNA for the CDR3: TGTGCCAGCAATTTACCGGGACAGGGGATTTATGTTTCCTACGAGCAGTACTTC. Its translation: CASNLPGQGIYVSYEQYF. Full variable domain (missing parts from reference TRBV2 and TRBJ2-7): EPEVTQTPSHQVTQMGQEVILRCVPISNHLYFYWYRQILGQKVEFLVSFYNNEISEKSEIFDDQFSVERPDGSNFTLKIRSTKLEDSAMYFCASNLPGQGIYVSYEQYFGPGTRLTVT.

Comments on this clone: Other nucleotide sequences from this sample produce the same CDR3. The V and J genes are TRBV7-3 and TRBJ1-1; no firm D call. Germline loops: CDR1 SGHTA, CDR2 FQGTGA. This CDR3 has 13 residues. V shed 6 bases and J shed 1 base, with 9 bases lying between them. The CDR3 coding sequence is TGTGCCAGCAGTTCAGGCCCGAACACTGAAGCTTTCTTT. It yields the protein CASSSGPNTEAFF. The whole variable domain, remainder taken from reference TRBV7-3 and TRBJ1-1, is GAGVSQTPSNKVTEKGKYVELRCDPISGHTALYWYRQSLGQGPEFLIYFQGTGAADDSGLPNDRFFAVRPEGSVSTLKIQRTERGDSAVYLCASSSGPNTEAFFGQGTRLTVV.

This sequence joins TRBV19 and TRBJ2-6, with 8 bases matching TRBD1. V lost 7 bases, J lost 2 bases, and 10 bases stayed unmatched. The CDR3 covers 17 residues. The germline V gene has CDR1 LNHDA and CDR2 SQIVND (reference sequence). This CDR3 reads CASTSDRVGTGANVLTF. CDR3 bases: TGTGCCAGTACCTCGGACAGGGTGGGAACTGGGGCCAACGTCCTGACTTTC.

The chain employs TRBV7-2 and TRBJ1-1; a possible D gene is TRBD1 (5 bases). The length of the CDR3 is 14 residues. The V end lost 9 bases, the J end lost 4 bases, and 18 bases lay between the germline ends. Per germline, CDR1 SGHTA and CDR2 FQGNSA. CDR3 protein: CASSPGFGATEAFF. DNA of the CDR3: TGTGCCAGTAGCCCGGGTTTCGGGGCCACTGAAGCTTTCTTT.

The chain joins TRBV18 to TRBJ1-1; possibly TRBD1 for D (5 bases). This CDR3 spans 15 amino acids. V dropped 3 bases and J dropped 3 bases, with 14 bases sitting between them. CDR1 is KGHSH and CDR2 is LQKENI in the germline V gene. The CDR3 is CASSPVGLRDTEAFF. CDR3 bases: TGTGCCAGCTCACCGGTGGGGCTTAGGGACACTGAAGCTTTCTTT.

This clone was counted once. The CDR3 sequence: CASSPRDKEEAFF. In DNA, the CDR3 is TGTGCCAGCTCACCAAGGGACAAGGAAGAAGCTTTCTTT. The genes are TRBV18 and TRBJ1-1; D may be TRBD1 (6 bases). The CDR3 totals 13 residues. From germline, CDR1 is KGHSH and CDR2 LQKENI. V was trimmed by 2 bases and J by 8 bases, leaving 12 bases between them. Combining the CDR3 with reference TRBV18 and TRBJ1-1 gives the whole variable domain NAGVMQNPRHLVRRRGQEARLRCSPMKGHSHVYWYRQLPEEGLKFMVYLQKENIIDESGMPKERFSAEFPKEGPSILRIQQVVRGDSAAYFCASSPRDKEEAFFGQGTRLTVV.